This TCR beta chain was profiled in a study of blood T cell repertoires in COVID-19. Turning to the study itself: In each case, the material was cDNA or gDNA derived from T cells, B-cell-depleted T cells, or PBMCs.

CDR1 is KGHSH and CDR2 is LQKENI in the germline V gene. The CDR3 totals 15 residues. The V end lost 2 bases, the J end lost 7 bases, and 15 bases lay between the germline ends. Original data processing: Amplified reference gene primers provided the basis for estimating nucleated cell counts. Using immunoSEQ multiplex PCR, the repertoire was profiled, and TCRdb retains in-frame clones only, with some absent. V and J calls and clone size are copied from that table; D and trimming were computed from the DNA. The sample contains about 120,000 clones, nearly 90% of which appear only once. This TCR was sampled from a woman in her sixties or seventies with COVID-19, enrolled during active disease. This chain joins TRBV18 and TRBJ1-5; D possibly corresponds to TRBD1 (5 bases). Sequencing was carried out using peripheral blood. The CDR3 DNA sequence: TGTGCCAGCTCACCAACGGCAGGGCGTCTCCAGCCCCAGCATTTT. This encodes CASSPTAGRLQPQHF.